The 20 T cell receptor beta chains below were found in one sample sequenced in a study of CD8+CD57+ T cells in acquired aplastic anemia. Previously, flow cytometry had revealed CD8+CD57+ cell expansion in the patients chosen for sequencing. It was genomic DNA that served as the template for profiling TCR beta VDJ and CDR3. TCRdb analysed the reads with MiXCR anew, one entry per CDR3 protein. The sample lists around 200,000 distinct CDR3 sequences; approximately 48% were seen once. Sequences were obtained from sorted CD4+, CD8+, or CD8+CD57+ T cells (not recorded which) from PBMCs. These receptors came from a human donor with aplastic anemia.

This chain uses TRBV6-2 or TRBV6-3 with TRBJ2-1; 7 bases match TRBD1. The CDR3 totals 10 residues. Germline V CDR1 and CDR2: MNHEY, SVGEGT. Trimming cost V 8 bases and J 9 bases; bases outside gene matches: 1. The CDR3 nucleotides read TGTGCCAGCCGGGACAGTGAGCAGTTCTTC. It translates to CASRDSEQFF.

The CDR3 spells CAIKRGETYEQYF. In nucleotides, the CDR3 is TGTGCCATCAAGAGAGGGGAAACCTACGAGCAGTACTTC. V and J are TRBV10-3 and TRBJ2-7; D is perhaps TRBD1 or TRBD2 (5 bases each). This CDR3 has 13 residues. The V gene's germline CDR1 is ENHRY and CDR2 SYGVKD. V lost 7 bases and J lost 2, with 12 bases in between.

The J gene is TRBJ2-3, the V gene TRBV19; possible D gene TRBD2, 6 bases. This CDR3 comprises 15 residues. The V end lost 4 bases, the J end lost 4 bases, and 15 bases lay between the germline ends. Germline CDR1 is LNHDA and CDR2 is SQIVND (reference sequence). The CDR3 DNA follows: TGTGCCAGTAGTAAGGGCAGATCTAGCGCAGATACGCAGTATTTT. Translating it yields CASSKGRSSADTQYF.

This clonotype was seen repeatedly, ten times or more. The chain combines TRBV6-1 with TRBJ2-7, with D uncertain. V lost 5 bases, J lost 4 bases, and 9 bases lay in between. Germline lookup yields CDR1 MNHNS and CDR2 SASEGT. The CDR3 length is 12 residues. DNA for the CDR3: TGTGCCAGCAGTCCCCAAGGATACGAGCAGTACTTC. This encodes CASSPQGYEQYF.

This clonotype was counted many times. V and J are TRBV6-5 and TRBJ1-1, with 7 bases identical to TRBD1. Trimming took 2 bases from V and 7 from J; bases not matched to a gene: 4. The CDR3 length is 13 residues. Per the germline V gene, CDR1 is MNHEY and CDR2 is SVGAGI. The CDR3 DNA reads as TGTGCCAGCAGTTACCTAGACAGGGTTGAAGCTTTCTTT. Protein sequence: CASSYLDRVEAFF.

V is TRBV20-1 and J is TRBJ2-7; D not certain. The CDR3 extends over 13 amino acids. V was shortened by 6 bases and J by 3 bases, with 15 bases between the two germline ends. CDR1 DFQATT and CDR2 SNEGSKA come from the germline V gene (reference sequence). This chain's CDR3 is CSAILDGDYEQYF. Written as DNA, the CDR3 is TGCAGTGCAATTCTGGACGGTGACTACGAGCAGTACTTC.

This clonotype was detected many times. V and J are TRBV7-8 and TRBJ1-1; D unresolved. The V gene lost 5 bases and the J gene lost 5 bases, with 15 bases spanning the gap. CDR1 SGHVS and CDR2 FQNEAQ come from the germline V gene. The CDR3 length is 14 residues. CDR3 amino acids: CASSPRRERTEAFF. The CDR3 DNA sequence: TGTGCCAGCAGCCCCCGGCGGGAGAGGACTGAAGCTTTCTTT.

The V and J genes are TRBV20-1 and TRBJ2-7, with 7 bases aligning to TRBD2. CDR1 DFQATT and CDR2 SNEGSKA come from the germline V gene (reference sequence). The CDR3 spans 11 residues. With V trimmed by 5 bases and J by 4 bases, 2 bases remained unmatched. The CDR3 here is CSAGGGYEQYF. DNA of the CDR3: TGCAGTGCTGGGGGGGGGTACGAGCAGTACTTC.

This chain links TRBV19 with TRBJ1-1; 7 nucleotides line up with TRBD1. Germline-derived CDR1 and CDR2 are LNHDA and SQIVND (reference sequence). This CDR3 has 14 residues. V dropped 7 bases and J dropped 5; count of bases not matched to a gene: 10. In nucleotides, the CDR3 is TGTGCCAGTAAGGGAGACAGGGTAGCGACTGAAGCTTTCTTT. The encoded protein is CASKGDRVATEAFF.

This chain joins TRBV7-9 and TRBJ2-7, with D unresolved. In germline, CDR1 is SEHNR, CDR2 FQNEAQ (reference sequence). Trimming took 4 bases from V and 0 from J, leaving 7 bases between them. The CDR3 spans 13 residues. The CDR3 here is CASSWVGSYEQYF. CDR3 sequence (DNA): TGTGCCAGCAGCTGGGTGGGCTCCTACGAGCAGTACTTC.

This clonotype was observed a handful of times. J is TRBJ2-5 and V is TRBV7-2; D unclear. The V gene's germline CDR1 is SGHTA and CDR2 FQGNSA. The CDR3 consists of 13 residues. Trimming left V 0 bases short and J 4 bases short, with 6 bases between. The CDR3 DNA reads TGTGCCAGCAGCTTAGCGTTTGGAGAGACCCAGTACTTC. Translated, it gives CASSLAFGETQYF.

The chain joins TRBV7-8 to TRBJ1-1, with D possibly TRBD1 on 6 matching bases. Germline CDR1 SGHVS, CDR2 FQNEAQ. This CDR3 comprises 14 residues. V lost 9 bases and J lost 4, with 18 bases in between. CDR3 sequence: CASRVAGGPTEAFF. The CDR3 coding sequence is TGTGCCAGTAGGGTGGCGGGGGGCCCCACTGAAGCTTTCTTT.

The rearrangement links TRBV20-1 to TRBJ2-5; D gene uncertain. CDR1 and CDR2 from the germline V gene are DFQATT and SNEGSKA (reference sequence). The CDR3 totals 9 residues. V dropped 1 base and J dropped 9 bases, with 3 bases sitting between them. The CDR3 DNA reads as TGCAGTGCTAGAGTGTCCCAGTACTTC. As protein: CSARVSQYF.

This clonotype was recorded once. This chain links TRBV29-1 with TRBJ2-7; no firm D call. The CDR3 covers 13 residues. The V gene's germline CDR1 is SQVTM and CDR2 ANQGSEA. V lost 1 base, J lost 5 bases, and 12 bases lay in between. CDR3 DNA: TGCAGCGTTGAAGGCGGCAGCGCCAACGAGCAGTACTTC. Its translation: CSVEGGSANEQYF.

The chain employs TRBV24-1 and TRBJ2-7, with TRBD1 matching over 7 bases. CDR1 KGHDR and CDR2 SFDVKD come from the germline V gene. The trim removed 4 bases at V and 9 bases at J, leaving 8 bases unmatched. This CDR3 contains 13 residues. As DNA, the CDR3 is TGTGCCACCAGTGACCGGCAGAGGACAGGGCAGTACTTC. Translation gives CATSDRQRTGQYF.

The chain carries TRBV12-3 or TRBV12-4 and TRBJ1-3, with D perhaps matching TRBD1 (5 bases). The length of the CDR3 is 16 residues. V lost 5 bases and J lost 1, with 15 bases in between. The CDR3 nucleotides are TGTGCCAGCAGTCCCGGGGGGAGTCCTTCTGGAAACACCATATATTTT. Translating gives CASSPGGSPSGNTIYF.

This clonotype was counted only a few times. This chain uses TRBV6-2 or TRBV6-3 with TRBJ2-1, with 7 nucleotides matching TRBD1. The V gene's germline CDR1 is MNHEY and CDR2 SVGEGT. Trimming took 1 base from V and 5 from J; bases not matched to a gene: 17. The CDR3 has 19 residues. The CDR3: CASSYYIRGLRTGHNEQFF. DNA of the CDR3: TGTGCCAGCAGTTACTACATTCGCGGACTGCGGACAGGCCACAATGAGCAGTTCTTC.

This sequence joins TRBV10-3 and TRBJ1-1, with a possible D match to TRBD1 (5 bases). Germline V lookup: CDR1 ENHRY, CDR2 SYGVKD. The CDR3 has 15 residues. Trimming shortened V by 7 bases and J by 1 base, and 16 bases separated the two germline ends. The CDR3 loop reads CAIIEGQGGNTEAFF. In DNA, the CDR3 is TGTGCCATCATAGAGGGTCAGGGAGGGAACACTGAAGCTTTCTTT.

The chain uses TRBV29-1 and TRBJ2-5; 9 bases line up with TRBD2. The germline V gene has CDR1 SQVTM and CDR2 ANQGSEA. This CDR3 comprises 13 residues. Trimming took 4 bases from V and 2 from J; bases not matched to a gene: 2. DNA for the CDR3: TGCAGCGTTGGACTAGCGGTTCAAGAGACCCAGTACTTC. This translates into CSVGLAVQETQYF.

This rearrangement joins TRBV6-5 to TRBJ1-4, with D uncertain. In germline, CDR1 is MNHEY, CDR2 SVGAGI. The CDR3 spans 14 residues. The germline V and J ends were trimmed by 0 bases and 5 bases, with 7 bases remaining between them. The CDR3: CASSYSKRNEKLFF. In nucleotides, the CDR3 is TGTGCCAGCAGTTACTCGAAACGGAATGAAAAACTGTTTTTT.